A selection of T cell receptor beta chains follows, all from one sample in a study of blood T cell repertoires in COVID-19. The data were produced by immunoSEQ multiplex PCR, yet TCRdb's version contains in-frame clones alone and is incomplete. The sample gives 120,000 or so clones, roughly four fifths of which show up once; 3.5% to 4% is in the top ten. The sequenced material came from peripheral blood. Receptors were obtained from a woman aged 45 to 65 with acute or convalescent COVID-19. Each CDR3 is given with its conserved first and last residue. The D gene is left open where the match is weak. Clone sizes are given selectively: once, few, many, or a class where the clone is expanded.

v_call: TRBV2
d_call: TRBD1
clone_size: .
j_call: TRBJ1-1
cdr3_nt: TGTGCCAGCAGGGGGGACAGTTCTCACACTGAAGCTTTCTTT
cdr3_aa: CASRGDSSHTEAFF

v_call: TRBV29-1
d_call: TRBD1
clone_size: .
j_call: TRBJ2-7
cdr3_nt: TGCAGCTTCAGGGACAGGGGAAAGGACGAGCAGTACTTC
cdr3_aa: CSFRDRGKDEQYF

v_call: TRBV6-6
d_call: .
clone_size: .
j_call: TRBJ1-2
cdr3_nt: TGTGCCAGCAGTTACTCTTTGGCGGCGAGCTATGGCTACACCTTC
cdr3_aa: CASSYSLAASYGYTF

v_call: TRBV29-1
d_call: TRBD1
clone_size: .
j_call: TRBJ1-5
cdr3_nt: TGCAGCGTGATGGACAGGGTGGGTCAGCCCCAGCATTTT
cdr3_aa: CSVMDRVGQPQHF

v_call: TRBV27
d_call: TRBD1
clone_size: .
j_call: TRBJ1-2
cdr3_nt: TGTGCCAGCAGCCGTTCGCTGGACAGGGCAAGCCGTGGCTACACCTTC
cdr3_aa: CASSRSLDRASRGYTF

v_call: TRBV24-1
d_call: .
clone_size: .
j_call: TRBJ1-1
cdr3_nt: TGTGCCACCAGTGATTCCAGGGGGAACACTGAAGCTTTCTTT
cdr3_aa: CATSDSRGNTEAFF

v_call: TRBV6-5
d_call: .
clone_size: .
j_call: TRBJ1-4
cdr3_nt: TGTGCCAGCACGGCCGAACAGGGAAGGGGTGAAAAACTGTTTTTT
cdr3_aa: CASTAEQGRGEKLFF

v_call: TRBV2
d_call: TRBD2
clone_size: once
j_call: TRBJ2-7
cdr3_nt: TGTGCCAGCGGACTAGCGGGAGTGGGCGAGCAGTACTTC
cdr3_aa: CASGLAGVGEQYF

v_call: TRBV9
d_call: .
clone_size: .
j_call: TRBJ1-2
cdr3_nt: TGTGCCAGCAGCGCGGACACGGCTTGGCATGGCTACACCTTC
cdr3_aa: CASSADTAWHGYTF

v_call: TRBV7-2
d_call: TRBD1
clone_size: .
j_call: TRBJ2-2
cdr3_nt: TGTGCCAGCAGCTCGAACAGGGGTATCGGGGAGCTGTTTTTT
cdr3_aa: CASSSNRGIGELFF

v_call: TRBV6-5
d_call: .
clone_size: .
j_call: TRBJ1-6
cdr3_nt: TGTGCCAGCAGACAAACGGGGGGGAAAACCCTCCACTTT
cdr3_aa: CASRQTGGKTLHF

v_call: TRBV14
d_call: .
clone_size: .
j_call: TRBJ2-3
cdr3_nt: TGTGCCAGCAGCCAGGGGGCTAGTTCTACGCAGTATTTT
cdr3_aa: CASSQGASSTQYF

v_call: TRBV25-1
d_call: .
clone_size: .
j_call: TRBJ2-1
cdr3_nt: TGTGCCAGCAGCCTAGGACTCACGGGGAATGAGCAGTTCTTC
cdr3_aa: CASSLGLTGNEQFF

v_call: TRBV7-8
d_call: .
clone_size: .
j_call: TRBJ2-7
cdr3_nt: TGTGCCAGCAGGCAAGAAATGGACAGCACCTACGAGCAGTACTTC
cdr3_aa: CASRQEMDSTYEQYF

v_call: TRBV3-1/TRBV3-2
d_call: .
clone_size: .
j_call: TRBJ1-1
cdr3_nt: TGTGCCAGCAGACTTACGGGGAACACTGAAGCTTTCTTT
cdr3_aa: CASRLTGNTEAFF

v_call: TRBV7-9
d_call: .
clone_size: .
j_call: TRBJ1-2
cdr3_nt: TGTGCCAGCAGCTCGAGACAGATTTATGGCTACACCTTC
cdr3_aa: CASSSRQIYGYTF

v_call: TRBV10-3
d_call: .
clone_size: .
j_call: TRBJ1-5
cdr3_nt: TGTGCCATCAGTGATGGCAAATACCTCAATCAGCCCCAGCATTTT
cdr3_aa: CAISDGKYLNQPQHF

v_call: TRBV27
d_call: .
clone_size: .
j_call: TRBJ1-4
cdr3_nt: TGTGCCAGCAGTTACCAGTTTCGCGAAAAACTGTTTTTT
cdr3_aa: CASSYQFREKLFF

v_call: TRBV6-1
d_call: .
clone_size: .
j_call: TRBJ1-2
cdr3_nt: TGTGCCAGCAGTGAACACAGGGTCGGCTACACCTTC
cdr3_aa: CASSEHRVGYTF

v_call: TRBV28
d_call: .
clone_size: .
j_call: TRBJ2-7
cdr3_nt: TGTGCCAGCAGCCTAGGGGGGGCGGGTGGAGAGCAGTACTTC
cdr3_aa: CASSLGGAGGEQYF

v_call: TRBV2
d_call: TRBD1
clone_size: .
j_call: TRBJ2-1
cdr3_nt: TGTGCCAGCAAACAGGGGTCTTTCACTTACAATGAGCAGTTCTTC
cdr3_aa: CASKQGSFTYNEQFF

v_call: TRBV24-1
d_call: TRBD2
clone_size: once
j_call: TRBJ2-5
cdr3_nt: TGTGCCACCTCGCGAGCGGGAGGCCCAGAGACCCAGTACTTC
cdr3_aa: CATSRAGGPETQYF

v_call: TRBV30
d_call: .
clone_size: .
j_call: TRBJ1-5
cdr3_nt: TGTGCCTGGGACCCGGGACACCCAAGGGGGCCCCAGCATTTT
cdr3_aa: CAWDPGHPRGPQHF

v_call: TRBV24-1
d_call: TRBD2
clone_size: .
j_call: TRBJ2-5
cdr3_nt: TGTGCCACCAGTGACAACGGACTAGCGGGGGAGACCCAGTACTTC
cdr3_aa: CATSDNGLAGETQYF

v_call: TRBV7-3
d_call: .
clone_size: .
j_call: TRBJ1-1
cdr3_nt: TGTGCCAGCAGCTTACAACAGGCATTGAACACTGAAGCTTTCTTT
cdr3_aa: CASSLQQALNTEAFF